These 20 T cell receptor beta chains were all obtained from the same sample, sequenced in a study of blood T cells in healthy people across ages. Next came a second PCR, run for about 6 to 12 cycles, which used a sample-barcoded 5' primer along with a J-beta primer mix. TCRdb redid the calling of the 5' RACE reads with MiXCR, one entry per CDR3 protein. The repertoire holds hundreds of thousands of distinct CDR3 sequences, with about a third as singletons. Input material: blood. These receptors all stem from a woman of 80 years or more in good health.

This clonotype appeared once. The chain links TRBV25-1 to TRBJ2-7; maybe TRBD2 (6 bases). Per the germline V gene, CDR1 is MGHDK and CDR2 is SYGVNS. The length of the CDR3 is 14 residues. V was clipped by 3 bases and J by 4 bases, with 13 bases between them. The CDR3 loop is CASSDWGTGYEQYF. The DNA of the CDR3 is TGTGCCAGCAGTGATTGGGGGACTGGGTACGAGCAGTACTTC.

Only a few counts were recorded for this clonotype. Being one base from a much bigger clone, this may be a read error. CDR3 in amino acids: CASSAAAGGLSNEQYF. CDR3 DNA: TGTGCCAGCAGCGCGGCAGCGGGGGGGTTAAGTAATGAGCAGTACTTC. The J gene is TRBJ2-7, the V gene TRBV9, with 10 bases matching TRBD2. V gave up 3 bases and J gave up 7 bases; unmatched junction bases: 13. Looked up from germline, CDR1 is SGDLS and CDR2 is YYNGEE. The CDR3 length is 16 residues.

This CDR3 is CASSLRLAETGTQYF. The CDR3 coding sequence is TGCGCCAGCAGCTTGAGACTAGCTGAAACGGGTACGCAGTATTTT. The V and J genes are TRBV5-1 and TRBJ2-3; 7 nucleotides line up with TRBD2. Germline V CDR1 and CDR2: SGHRS, YFSETQ. Losses at the gene ends were 1 base for V and 8 bases for J; bases not matched to a gene: 10. The CDR3 extends over 15 amino acids.

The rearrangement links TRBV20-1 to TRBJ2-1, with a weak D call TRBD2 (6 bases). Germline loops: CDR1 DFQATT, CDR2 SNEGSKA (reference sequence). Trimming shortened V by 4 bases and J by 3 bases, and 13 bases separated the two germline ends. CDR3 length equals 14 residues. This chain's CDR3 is CSATLAPRYNEQFF. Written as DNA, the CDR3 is TGCAGTGCTACTCTAGCGCCACGCTACAATGAGCAGTTCTTC.

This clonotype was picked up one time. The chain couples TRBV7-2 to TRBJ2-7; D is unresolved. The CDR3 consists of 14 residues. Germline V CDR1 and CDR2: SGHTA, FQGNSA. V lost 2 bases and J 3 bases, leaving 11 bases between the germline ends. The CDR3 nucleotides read TGTGCCAGCAGCTTACGGAGCCCGGGCTACGAGCAGTACTTC. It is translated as CASSLRSPGYEQYF. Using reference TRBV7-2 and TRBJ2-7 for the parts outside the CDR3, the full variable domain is GAGVSQSPSNKVTEKGKDVELRCDPISGHTALYWYRQSLGQGLEFLIYFQGNSAPDKSGLPSDRFSAERTGGSVSTLTIQRTQQEDSAVYLCASSLRSPGYEQYFGPGTRLTVT.

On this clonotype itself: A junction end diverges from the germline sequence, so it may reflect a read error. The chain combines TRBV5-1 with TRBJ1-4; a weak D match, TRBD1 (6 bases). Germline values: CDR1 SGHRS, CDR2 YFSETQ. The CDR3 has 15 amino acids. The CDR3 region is CAGSIAGQQGEKLFF. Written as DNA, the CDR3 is TGCGCCGGCAGCATAGCGGGACAACAGGGAGAAAAACTGTTTTTT. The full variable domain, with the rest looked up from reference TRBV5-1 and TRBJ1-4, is KAGVTQTPRYLIKTRGQQVTLSCSPISGHRSVSWYQQTPGQGLQFLFEYFSETQRNKGNFPGRFSGRQFSNSRSEMNVSTLELGDSALYLCAGSIAGQQGEKLFFGSGTQLSVL.

The CDR3 coding sequence is TGTGCCACCAGTGATTTCAGCGGGGGTGCAGATACGCAGTATTTT. Encoded protein: CATSDFSGGADTQYF. The chain employs TRBV24-1 and TRBJ2-3; 8 bases are shared with TRBD2. The CDR3 runs to 15 residues. In germline, CDR1 is KGHDR, CDR2 SFDVKD. V lost 1 base, J lost 4 bases, and 3 bases stayed unmatched.

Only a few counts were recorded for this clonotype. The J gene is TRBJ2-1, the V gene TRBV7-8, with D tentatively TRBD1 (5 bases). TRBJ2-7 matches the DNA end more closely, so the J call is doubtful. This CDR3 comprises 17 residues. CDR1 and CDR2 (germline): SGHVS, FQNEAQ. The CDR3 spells CASSLGGQVRSYNEQYF. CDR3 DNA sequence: TGTGCCAGCAGCTTAGGGGGCCAGGTTAGGTCCTACAATGAGCAGTACTTC.

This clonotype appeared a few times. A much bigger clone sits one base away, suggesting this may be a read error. The CDR3 nucleotides read TGTGCCAGCAACCCCGGGGGCTCCTACGTGCAGTACTTC. Protein sequence: CASNPGGSYVQYF. The rearrangement joins TRBV7-9 to TRBJ2-7; either TRBD1 or TRBD2 may supply D (6 bases each). This CDR3 has 13 residues. Germline assignment: CDR1 SEHNR and CDR2 FQNEAQ (reference sequence).

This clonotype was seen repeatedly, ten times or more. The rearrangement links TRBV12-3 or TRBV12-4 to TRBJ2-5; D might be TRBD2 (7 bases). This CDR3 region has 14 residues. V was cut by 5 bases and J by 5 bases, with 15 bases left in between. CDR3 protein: CASSPRGAEETQYF. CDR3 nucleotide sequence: TGTGCCAGCAGTCCTCGGGGGGCCGAGGAGACCCAGTACTTC.

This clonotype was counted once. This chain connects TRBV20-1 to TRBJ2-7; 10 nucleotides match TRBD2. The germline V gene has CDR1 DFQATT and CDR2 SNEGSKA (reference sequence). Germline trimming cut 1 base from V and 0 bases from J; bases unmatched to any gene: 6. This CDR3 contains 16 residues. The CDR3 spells CSARARTSGSSYEQYF. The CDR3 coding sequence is TGCAGTGCTAGAGCCCGGACTAGCGGTAGCTCCTACGAGCAGTACTTC.

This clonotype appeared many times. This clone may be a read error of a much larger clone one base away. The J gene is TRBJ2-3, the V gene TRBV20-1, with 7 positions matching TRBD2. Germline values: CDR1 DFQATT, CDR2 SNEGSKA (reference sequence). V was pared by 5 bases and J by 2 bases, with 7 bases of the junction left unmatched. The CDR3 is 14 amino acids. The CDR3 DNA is TGCAGTGCTCTGCGAGCGGGGCTCACAGATACGCAGTATTTT. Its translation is CSALRAGLTDTQYF.

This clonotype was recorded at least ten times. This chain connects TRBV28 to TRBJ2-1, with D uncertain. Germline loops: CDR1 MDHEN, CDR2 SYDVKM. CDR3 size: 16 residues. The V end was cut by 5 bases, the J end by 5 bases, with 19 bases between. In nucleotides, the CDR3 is TGTGCCAGCAGTCCTTCCCGGAGCAGACCTAACAATGAGCAGTTCTTC. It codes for CASSPSRSRPNNEQFF.

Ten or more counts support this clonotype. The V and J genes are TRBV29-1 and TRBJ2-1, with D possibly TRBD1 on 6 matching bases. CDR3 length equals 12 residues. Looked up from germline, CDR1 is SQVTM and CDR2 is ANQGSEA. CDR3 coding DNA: TGCAGGGGGGCTATCTCCTACAATGAGCAGTTCTTC. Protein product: CRGAISYNEQFF.

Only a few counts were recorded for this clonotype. CDR3 protein: CASKIRYGYTF. As DNA, the CDR3 is TGTGCCAGCAAAATCCGCTATGGCTACACCTTC. The chain is built from TRBV2 and TRBJ1-2; D uncertain. Germline V CDR1 and CDR2: SNHLY, FYNNEI. Trimming pared 7 bases from V and 4 bases from J, leaving 7 bases between. This CDR3 contains 11 residues.

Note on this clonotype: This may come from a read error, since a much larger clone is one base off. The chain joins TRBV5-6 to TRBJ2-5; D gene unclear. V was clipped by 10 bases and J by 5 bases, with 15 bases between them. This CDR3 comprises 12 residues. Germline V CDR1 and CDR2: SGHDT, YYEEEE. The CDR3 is CAGTVLGETQYF. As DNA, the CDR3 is TGTGCCGGCACGGTTCTCGGGGAGACCCAGTACTTC.

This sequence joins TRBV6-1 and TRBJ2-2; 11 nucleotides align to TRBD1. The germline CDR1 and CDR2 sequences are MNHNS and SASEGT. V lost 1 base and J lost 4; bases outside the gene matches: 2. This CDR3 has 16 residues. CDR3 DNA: TGTGCCAGCAGTGAAGGGACAGGGGGCTTCACCGGGGAGCTGTTTTTT. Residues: CASSEGTGGFTGELFF.

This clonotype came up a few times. The DNA of the CDR3 is TGTGCCAGCAGCCGAACACTATTAGCGGGGGGACCCTACAATCAAGAGACCCAGTACTTC. The encoded protein is CASSRTLLAGGPYNQETQYF. The chain combines TRBV7-2 with TRBJ2-5; 10 positions agree with TRBD2. The V gene's germline CDR1 is SGHTA and CDR2 FQGNSA. V trimming: 5 bases; J trimming: 2 bases; junction bases outside the gene matches: 20. CDR3 size: 20 residues.

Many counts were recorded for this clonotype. This CDR3 reads CASSPGLAGALSEQFF. CDR3 nucleotides: TGTGCCAGCAGCCCCGGACTAGCGGGGGCCCTCTCAGAGCAGTTCTTC. The chain is built from TRBV7-3 and TRBJ2-1, with TRBD2 identical over 13 bases. The ends lost 5 bases at V and 10 bases at J; junction bases unmatched: 11. Looked up from germline, CDR1 is SGHTA and CDR2 is FQGTGA. This CDR3 is 16 amino acids long.

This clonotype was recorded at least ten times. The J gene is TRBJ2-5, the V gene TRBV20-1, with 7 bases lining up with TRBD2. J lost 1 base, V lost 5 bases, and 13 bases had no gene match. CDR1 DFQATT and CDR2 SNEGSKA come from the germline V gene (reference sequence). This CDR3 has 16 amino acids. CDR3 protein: CSAGEEGLRLQETQYF. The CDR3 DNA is TGCAGTGCTGGGGAGGAGGGACTACGTCTCCAAGAGACCCAGTACTTC.